Following are 27 T cell receptor beta chains from one sample sequenced in a study of T cell repertoires in cytomegalovirus infection. TCRdb reprocessed the reads with MiXCR, giving one entry per CDR3 protein. Of 750,000 to 950,000 distinct CDR3 sequences in the sample, 29% were seen once. Their target antigens are unknown. The sequences come from cultured CD8+ T cells from PBMCs, collected from culture after CMV antigen stimulation. The receptors were sampled from a human donor in good health (CMV status not recorded). Some clones in this sample may be carry-over from other donors' samples.

This clonotype was seen many times. The rearrangement uses TRBV12-3 or TRBV12-4 and TRBJ2-5, with D possibly being TRBD2 (5 bases). Between the trimmed V and J ends, which lost 6 bases and 1 base, there was a span of 9 bases. The CDR3 is 13 residues long. CDR3 sequence: CASSPGSQETQYF. CDR3 nucleotides: TGTGCCAGCAGCCCGGGGAGCCAAGAGACCCAGTACTTC.

This clonotype was seen only a few times. The chain recombines TRBV27 with TRBJ2-3; TRBD2 matches at 10 bases. Per germline, CDR1 MNHEY and CDR2 SMNVEV (reference sequence). The CDR3 runs 17 residues. The ends lost 5 bases at V and 4 bases at J; junction bases unmatched: 12. The CDR3 bases are TGTGCCAGCAGTCCCCGGGGAGCGGGGGGGACAGCAGATACGCAGTATTTT. Its translation is CASSPRGAGGTADTQYF.

J is TRBJ1-2 and V is TRBV12-3 or TRBV12-4; D gene ambiguous. The CDR3 loop spans 12 amino acids. V was clipped by 3 bases and J by 6 bases, with 8 bases between them. CDR3 sequence: CASSFGVNGYTF. CDR3 nucleotides: TGTGCCAGCAGTTTCGGGGTGAATGGCTACACCTTC.

V is TRBV20-1 and J is TRBJ2-1; tentatively, D is TRBD1 (6 bases). V lost 0 bases and J lost 5, with 17 bases in between. Germline V gives CDR1 DFQATT, CDR2 SNEGSKA (reference sequence). CDR3 size: 16 residues. CDR3 amino acids: CSARDAPGTTDNEQFF. DNA for the CDR3: TGCAGTGCTAGAGATGCCCCCGGGACAACGGACAATGAGCAGTTCTTC.

A few counts support this clonotype. The V gene is TRBV5-1, the J gene TRBJ2-1; 13 nucleotides match TRBD2. The CDR3 has 16 amino acids. Germline V gives CDR1 SGHRS, CDR2 YFSETQ. The V and J ends lost 4 bases and 7 bases, in that order; junction bases with no gene match: 8. The CDR3 DNA follows: TGCGCCAGCAGCACGTCGACTAGCGGGGGGTGGAATGAGCAGTTCTTC. Residues: CASSTSTSGGWNEQFF.

On this clonotype: One end of the junction does not line up with germline, which may come from a read error. The chain joins TRBV2 to TRBJ1-5, with TRBD1 as a possible D gene (5 bases). CDR1 is SNHLY and CDR2 is FYNNEI in the germline V gene. The CDR3 is 17 residues long. CDR3 DNA sequence: TGTGCCTGCAGTCTCGACAGCCAGATTATAGCGAGGCAGCCCCAGCATTTT. Encoded protein: CACSLDSQIIARQPQHF.

This clonotype has just a few counts. The genes are TRBV28 and TRBJ1-2, with D possibly TRBD1 on 5 matching bases. Trimming shortened V by 6 bases and J by 0 bases, and 17 bases separated the two germline ends. The CDR3 loop spans 16 amino acids. In germline, CDR1 is MDHEN, CDR2 SYDVKM. CDR3 nucleotides: TGTGCCAGCAGCCTTTTACAGGTTGACACTAACTATGGCTACACCTTC. It encodes CASSLLQVDTNYGYTF.

This clonotype was seen a handful of times. The gene calls are TRBV12-5 and TRBJ2-5, with D perhaps matching TRBD1 (5 bases). Trimming cost V 6 bases and J 2 bases, with 13 bases left between them. The germline V gene encodes CDR1 LGHNT and CDR2 FRNRAP. The CDR3 consists of 14 residues. The CDR3 loop is CASGDQGWQETQYF. CDR3 in DNA: TGTGCTAGTGGGGACCAGGGATGGCAAGAGACCCAGTACTTC.

This clonotype was seen at least ten times. A read error may produce the germline difference seen at one junction end. The chain combines TRBV7-7 with TRBJ2-7, with D uncertain. The germline CDR1 and CDR2 sequences are SSHAT and FNYEAQ (reference sequence). The CDR3 loop spans 16 amino acids. The CDR3 DNA is TGTGCTAGCAGCTTTGTGTTGGCCGCGAGCTCCTACGAGCAGTACTTC. This gives the protein CASSFVLAASSYEQYF.

The rearrangement links TRBV6-1 to TRBJ2-7; D not certain. CDR3 length equals 14 residues. From germline, CDR1 is MNHNS and CDR2 SASEGT. Trimming took 0 bases from V and 4 from J, leaving 10 bases between them. The chain's CDR3 is CASSEAGPVYEQYF. The CDR3 DNA follows: TGTGCCAGCAGTGAAGCCGGACCAGTTTACGAGCAGTACTTC.

This clonotype was seen a handful of times. CDR3 sequence reads: CASSGGIQGLNTEAFF. DNA for the CDR3: TGTGCCAGCAGTGGGGGCATTCAGGGATTGAACACTGAAGCTTTCTTT. V usage is TRBV6-1 and J usage is TRBJ1-1; weak D call: TRBD1 (5 bases). The V gene's germline CDR1 is MNHNS and CDR2 SASEGT. The CDR3 runs to 16 residues. Trimming pared 4 bases from V and 0 bases from J, leaving 15 bases between.

This clonotype came up many times. This chain links TRBV7-2 with TRBJ2-4; possibly TRBD1 or TRBD2 for D (6 bases each). Germline CDR1 reads SGHTA; CDR2 reads FQGNSA. Trimming left V 5 bases short and J 2 bases short, with 10 bases between. The CDR3 spans 14 residues. CDR3 in DNA: TGTGCCAGCAGCCCGGGGGCCCCCAAAAACATTCAGTACTTC. This translates into CASSPGAPKNIQYF.

V gene TRBV20-1 combines with J gene TRBJ1-2, with TRBD1 identical over 12 bases. There are 14 residues in the CDR3. Looked up from germline, CDR1 is DFQATT and CDR2 is SNEGSKA (reference sequence). V was clipped by 2 bases and J by 8 bases; unmatched bases: 6. Written as DNA, the CDR3 is TGCAGTGCTAGACCGGGACAGGGGGCTGACGGCTACACCTTC. It encodes CSARPGQGADGYTF.

This clonotype was detected only a few times. This rearrangement joins TRBV6-1 to TRBJ1-2; 12 bases map to TRBD1. Trimming cost V 1 base and J 8 bases; bases outside gene matches: 8. Germline loops: CDR1 MNHNS, CDR2 SASEGT. The CDR3 is 16 amino acids. CDR3 nucleotide sequence: TGTGCCAGCAGTGAAGAAGGGACAGGGGGCGCGTTCGGCTACACCTTC. It codes for CASSEEGTGGAFGYTF.

The table lists this clonotype with many counts. The rearrangement joins TRBV7-2 to TRBJ2-3; 8 bases match TRBD2. The CDR3 contains 14 residues. J gave up 2 bases and V 5 bases, and 3 bases lay outside the gene matches. Looked up from germline, CDR1 is SGHTA and CDR2 is FQGNSA. This chain's CDR3 is CASSRAGVTDTQYF. Here the CDR3 DNA reads TGTGCCAGCAGCCGAGCGGGGGTCACAGATACGCAGTATTTT.

This clonotype turned up a few times. This rearrangement joins TRBV27 to TRBJ1-1; 8 bases are a match to TRBD1. CDR3 length equals 13 residues. V dropped 8 bases and J dropped 5; count of bases not matched to a gene: 7. CDR1 and CDR2 from the germline V gene are MNHEY and SMNVEV (reference sequence). CDR3 sequence reads: CASRPGGMTEAFF. The CDR3 coding sequence is TGTGCCAGCCGTCCAGGGGGCATGACTGAAGCTTTCTTT.

V is TRBV7-9 and J is TRBJ1-4, with D unresolved. Trimming cost V 5 bases and J 5 bases, with 12 bases left between them. The CDR3 loop spans 14 amino acids. Per the germline V gene, CDR1 is SEHNR and CDR2 is FQNEAQ (reference sequence). The CDR3 nucleotides read TGTGCCAGCAGCCGTATGAACCGGAATGAAAAACTGTTTTTT. Its translation is CASSRMNRNEKLFF. Full variable domain (remainder filled in from reference TRBV7-9 and TRBJ1-4): DTGVSQNPRHKITKRGQNVTFRCDPISEHNRLYWYRQTLGQGPEFLTYFQNEAQLEKSRLLSDRFSAERPKGSFSTLEIQRTEQGDSAMYLCASSRMNRNEKLFFGSGTQLSVL.

This clonotype has at least ten counts. This chain joins TRBV4-1 and TRBJ1-6, with 8 positions matching TRBD1. Germline V gene data show CDR1 as MGHRA and CDR2 as YSYEKL. Trimming took 4 bases from V and 5 from J; bases not matched to a gene: 10. The CDR3 has 17 amino acids. This chain's CDR3 is CASSPLGQGGNNSPLHF. CDR3 sequence (DNA): TGCGCCAGCAGCCCTCTCGGACAGGGCGGTAATAATTCACCCCTCCACTTT.

The rearrangement links TRBV7-6 to TRBJ1-4; weak D call: TRBD1 (5 bases). The germline gives CDR1 SGHVS, CDR2 FNYEAQ. This CDR3 has 16 amino acids. The V end lost 6 bases, the J end lost 8 bases, and 22 bases lay between the germline ends. Written as DNA, the CDR3 is TGTGCCAGCAGTTCAGGTTCGGGACCAGAAAGGGAAAAACTGTTTTTT. Translated, it gives CASSSGSGPEREKLFF.

The V gene is TRBV4-1, the J gene TRBJ2-1; no clear D. Germline V gene lookup returns CDR1 MGHRA and CDR2 YSYEKL. CDR3 length equals 13 residues. Trimming left V 1 base short and J 6 bases short, with 7 bases between. The CDR3 region has the DNA TGCGCCAGCAGCCAAGTAGGGTTCAATGAGCAGTTCTTC. Translating it yields CASSQVGFNEQFF.

The chain uses TRBV7-9 and TRBJ1-2; D possibly corresponds to TRBD1 (6 bases). Germline loops: CDR1 SEHNR, CDR2 FQNEAQ (reference sequence). CDR3 length equals 13 residues. Trimming took off 3 bases at V and 6 bases at J, with 11 bases between the two ends. CDR3 coding DNA: TGTGCCAGCAGCTTTCCCAGGGGAAATGGCTACACCTTC. It codes for CASSFPRGNGYTF.

V and J are TRBV2 and TRBJ1-1; D ambiguous. The CDR3 length is 14 residues. Per the germline V gene, CDR1 is SNHLY and CDR2 is FYNNEI. Deletions cut 9 bases from V and 1 base from J, with 15 bases between. CDR3 amino acids: CASLRTVPNTEAFF. The CDR3 bases are TGTGCCAGTCTCCGGACGGTTCCGAACACTGAAGCTTTCTTT.

This clonotype was seen a few times. V gene TRBV7-9 combines with J gene TRBJ1-1; D gene uncertain. CDR3 length equals 13 residues. Trimming cost V 5 bases and J 3 bases, with 10 bases left between them. Germline V gene sequence: CDR1 SEHNR, CDR2 FQNEAQ (reference sequence). The DNA for the CDR3 is TGTGCCAGCAGCGATACAACTTACACTGAAGCTTTCTTT. This gives the protein CASSDTTYTEAFF.

Only a few counts were recorded for this clonotype. V gene TRBV5-5 combines with J gene TRBJ2-5; D perhaps matches TRBD2 (6 bases). Trimming removed 1 base at V and 2 bases at J, with 21 bases between. CDR1 is SGHKS and CDR2 is YYEKEE in the germline V gene (reference sequence). This CDR3 region has 18 residues. The DNA for the CDR3 is TGTGCCAGCAGCTTGTTCAGCGAGGGCAGGGAGGAACAAGAGACCCAGTACTTC. Amino acid sequence: CASSLFSEGREEQETQYF.

This clonotype is a singleton in its sample. This chain connects TRBV27 to TRBJ2-2; D is uncertain. The germline gives CDR1 MNHEY, CDR2 SMNVEV (reference sequence). The CDR3 extends over 13 amino acids. Trimming cost V 7 bases and J 7 bases, with 13 bases left between them. CDR3 sequence reads: CASTSPGVGELFF. The CDR3 DNA reads as TGTGCCAGCACGAGCCCTGGTGTCGGGGAGCTGTTTTTT.

This rearrangement joins TRBV7-4 to TRBJ2-7; 7 nucleotides match TRBD1. This CDR3 has 14 residues. Germline V gene sequence: CDR1 SGHVT, CDR2 SQSDAQ. Trimming took 5 bases from V and 1 from J; bases not matched to a gene: 5. The CDR3 loop is CASSIPGQSYEQYV. The CDR3 nucleotides read TGTGCCAGCAGCATCCCGGGACAGTCCTACGAGCAGTACGTC.

A few counts support this clonotype. The rearrangement links TRBV7-3 to TRBJ2-1; either TRBD1 or TRBD2 may supply D (5 bases each). Trimming cost V 2 bases and J 7 bases, with 15 bases left between them. Germline assignment: CDR1 SGHTA and CDR2 FQGTGA. The length of the CDR3 is 15 residues. CDR3 bases: TGTGCCAGCAGCTTAGGGGGATTTGGTGGTAATGAGCAGTTCTTC. Its translation: CASSLGGFGGNEQFF.